A single sample is the source of the 9 T cell receptor beta chains below, sequenced in a study of cytomegalovirus exposure and HLA in healthy donors. The PCR made use of 60 Vbeta and 13 Jbeta primers. Clones were read by immunoSEQ multiplex PCR, and TCRdb kept only the in-frame ones, dropping some. This table holds 200,000 or so clones, roughly 80% found once. Material for sequencing was PBMCs. The receptors were gathered from a woman younger than 45 in good health and CMV-seropositive.

V and J are TRBV18 and TRBJ2-2; the match to TRBD2 covers 8 bases. The CDR3 is 17 residues long. CDR1 is KGHSH, CDR2 LQKENI, per germline. The ends lost 10 bases at V and 0 bases at J; junction bases unmatched: 13. CDR3 nucleotide sequence: TGTGCCACCGAAGCTAAAGCGGGGGCCGCGAACACCGGGGAGCTGTTTTTT. This codes for CATEAKAGAANTGELFF.

This clone has only a few counts. Other DNA sequences in this sample translate to the same CDR3. The rearrangement joins TRBV19 to TRBJ1-3, with 7 bases aligning to TRBD1. Germline V CDR1 and CDR2: LNHDA, SQIVND (reference sequence). J gave up 0 bases and V 5 bases, and 10 bases lay outside the gene matches. This CDR3 comprises 17 residues. The CDR3 region is CASSLRTGVRSGNTIYF. CDR3 coding DNA: TGTGCCAGTAGTCTACGGACAGGAGTTCGCTCTGGAAACACCATATATTTT.

This clone appeared a single time. The chain uses TRBV4-2 and TRBJ2-5; 7 bases are a match to TRBD1. V lost 1 base, J lost 2 bases, and 7 bases stayed unmatched. CDR3 length: 16 amino acids. The V gene's germline CDR1 is LGHNA and CDR2 YNFKEQ. The CDR3 loop is CASSQVRQGLQETQYF. DNA of the CDR3: TGTGCCAGCAGCCAAGTTCGACAGGGATTACAAGAGACCCAGTACTTC.

The chain uses TRBV5-4 and TRBJ2-7, with 7 bases identical to TRBD2. CDR1 is SGHNT, CDR2 YYREEE, per germline (reference sequence). After removal of 0 bases from V and 4 bases from J, the junction contained 4 bases not matched to a gene. CDR3 length: 14 residues. The CDR3 protein is CASSLGGTMYEQYF. Written as DNA, the CDR3 is TGTGCCAGCAGCTTGGGTGGGACTATGTACGAGCAGTACTTC.

This chain links TRBV19 with TRBJ2-1; 9 bases map to TRBD2. The ends lost 5 bases at V and 3 bases at J; junction bases unmatched: 8. The CDR3 extends over 16 amino acids. Germline lookup yields CDR1 LNHDA and CDR2 SQIVND (reference sequence). The DNA of the CDR3 is TGTGCCAGTAGTCCGTTGACTAGCGGACTCTACAATGAGCAGTTCTTC. This sequence encodes CASSPLTSGLYNEQFF. The whole variable domain, filled in from reference TRBV19 and TRBJ2-1, reads DGGITQSPKYLFRKEGQNVTLSCEQNLNHDAMYWYRQDPGQGLRLIYYSQIVNDFQKGDIAEGYSVSREKKESFPLTVTSAQKNPTAFYLCASSPLTSGLYNEQFFGPGTRLTVL.

This clone was counted between two and nine times. The rearrangement links TRBV4-2 to TRBJ2-3; D uncertain. Trimming pared 0 bases from V and 1 base from J, leaving 8 bases between. Germline loops: CDR1 LGHNA, CDR2 YNFKEQ. CDR3 length: 15 amino acids. CDR3 DNA sequence: TGTGCCAGCAGCCAAGATCTGTCCCGCACAGATACGCAGTATTTT. Translation: CASSQDLSRTDTQYF.

The chain is built from TRBV9 and TRBJ2-1; tentative D call: TRBD2 (6 bases). Germline V gives CDR1 SGDLS, CDR2 YYNGEE. This CDR3 has 15 amino acids. Trimming left V 4 bases short and J 8 bases short, with 19 bases between. CDR3 DNA sequence: TGTGCCAGCAGCCCGGGACTCAATCAGGTTGATGAGCAGTTCTTC. It yields the protein CASSPGLNQVDEQFF.

The chain is built from TRBV6-1 and TRBJ2-7, with D maybe TRBD2 (5 bases). Trimming cost V 6 bases and J 5 bases, with 17 bases left between them. The CDR3 is made up of 14 amino acids. Looked up from germline, CDR1 is MNHNS and CDR2 is SASEGT. The CDR3 region has the DNA TGTGCCAGCAGGGGGAAGGGAGCCTTACACGAGCAGTACTTC. Translated: CASRGKGALHEQYF.

V and J are TRBV11-1 and TRBJ1-2; tentative D call: TRBD1 (5 bases). V lost 5 bases to trimming and J lost 5 bases, with 18 bases between them. CDR3 size: 15 residues. Per germline, CDR1 SGHAT and CDR2 FQDESV (reference sequence). The CDR3 loop is CASSPPGGFNYGYTF. The CDR3 DNA follows: TGTGCCAGCAGCCCACCGGGGGGTTTCAATTATGGCTACACCTTC.